This is a list of T cell receptor beta chains from one sample in a study of memory CD4+ T cells and cytomegalovirus serostatus. Some clones are missing from TCRdb's copy, which holds only in-frame ones; the method was immunoSEQ multiplex PCR. The sample lists about 50,000 clones, 70% to 85% occurring once. What was sequenced was memory CD4+ T cells from blood. Source of these receptors: an adult in good health and CMV-seronegative. Each CDR3 is given with its conserved first and last residue. The D gene is left open where the match is weak. Clone size is stated in some rows and not others, as once, few, many or a class when expanded.

v_call	clone_size	d_call	j_call	cdr3_aa	cdr3_nt
TRBV5-1	few	.	TRBJ1-2	CASSPTSTGDYGYTF	TGCGCCAGCAGCCCCACCTCGACAGGCGACTATGGCTACACCTTC
TRBV6-1	few	TRBD1	TRBJ1-2	CASTGQGNGYTF	TGTGCCAGCACGGGACAGGGGAATGGCTACACCTTC
TRBV4-1	.	.	TRBJ1-5	CASSQDPTVNYQPQHF	TGCGCCAGCAGCCAAGATCCCACAGTTAACTATCAGCCCCAGCATTTT
TRBV6-1	.	.	TRBJ2-7	CASSEFSAGVVYF	TGTGCCAGCAGTGAGTTTAGCGCAGGGGTAGTATACTTC
TRBV2	.	TRBD1	TRBJ2-7	CASGDRYYEQYF	TGTGCCAGCGGGGACAGGTACTACGAGCAGTACTTC
TRBV28	.	TRBD1	TRBJ1-1	CASSTPSGTEAFF	TGTGCCAGCAGTACCCCTTCCGGGACAGAGGCTTTCTTT
TRBV5-4	few	.	TRBJ2-1	CASSPDASSYNEQFF	TGTGCCAGCAGCCCCGACGCGAGCTCCTACAATGAGCAGTTCTTC
TRBV7-6	.	.	TRBJ1-3	CASSWTEENTIYF	TGTGCCAGCAGCTGGACAGAGGAAAACACCATATATTTT
TRBV5-6	.	TRBD2	TRBJ2-1	CASSPGLAGGPYHEQFF	TGTGCCAGCAGCCCGGGACTAGCGGGGGGGCCTTACCATGAGCAGTTCTTC
TRBV7-2	few	TRBD1	TRBJ2-7	CASSLRDRSGLNEQYF	TGTGCCAGCAGCTTAAGGGACAGGTCTGGCCTGAACGAGCAGTACTTC
TRBV11-2	.	.	TRBJ2-7	CASSLEGGAMGEQYF	TGTGCCAGCAGCCTCGAAGGGGGGGCAATGGGCGAGCAGTACTTC
TRBV10-3	.	.	TRBJ1-1	CAISEAGSGRFF	TGTGCCATCAGTGAGGCAGGTTCTGGGAGATTCTTT
TRBV6-1	.	.	TRBJ1-5	CASSAGTNSNQPQHF	TGTGCCAGCAGTGCCGGGACTAATAGCAATCAGCCCCAGCATTTT
TRBV7-9	few	TRBD1	TRBJ1-3	CASSFGQGEGNTIYF	TGTGCCAGCAGCTTCGGACAGGGTGAAGGAAACACCATATATTTT
TRBV5-1	.	TRBD1	TRBJ1-2	CASSESQGAYGYTF	TGCGCCAGCAGCGAATCCCAGGGGGCGTATGGCTACACCTTC
TRBV18	few	TRBD1	TRBJ1-1	CASSTGTGGAWNTEAFF	TGTGCCAGCTCAACCGGGACAGGGGGCGCGTGGAACACTGAAGCTTTCTTT
TRBV30	.	.	TRBJ2-5	CAWSRTDRQETQYF	TGTGCCTGGAGTCGAACGGACAGACAAGAGACCCAGTACTTC
TRBV19	.	.	TRBJ2-2	CASSILGVATGELFF	TGTGCCAGTAGTATTTTAGGGGTCGCCACCGGGGAGCTGTTTTTT
TRBV3-1/TRBV3-2	few	.	TRBJ2-7	CASSHEQYF	TGTGCCAGCAGTCACGAGCAGTACTTC
TRBV5-5	.	.	TRBJ2-2	CASSRLVAGELFF	TGTGCCAGCAGCCGACTAGTAGCCGGGGAGCTGTTTTTT
TRBV27	.	.	TRBJ1-1	CASSLSAGGTVNTEAFF	TGTGCCAGCAGTTTATCCGCAGGCGGGACCGTGAACACTGAAGCTTTCTTT
TRBV30	once	TRBD1	TRBJ1-3	CAWNSDRSSGNTIYF	TGTGCCTGGAACTCGGACAGGAGCTCTGGAAACACCATATATTTT
TRBV5-1	.	.	TRBJ1-4	CASSLRGATNEKLFF	TGCGCCAGCAGCTTGAGAGGGGCAACTAATGAAAAACTGTTTTTT
TRBV2	once	.	TRBJ1-2	CASSVEGDGYTF	TGTGCCAGCAGTGTAGAGGGGGACGGCTACACCTTC
TRBV2	once	.	TRBJ1-1	CASSRRQNTEAFF	TGTGCCAGCAGTCGTCGACAGAACACTGAAGCTTTCTTT
TRBV4-2	.	.	TRBJ2-5	CASSQERLSWEQYF	TGTGCCAGCAGCCAAGAACGGCTCTCTTGGGAGCAGTACTTC
TRBV7-8	medium-sized	TRBD1	TRBJ2-7	CASSSYRDRGYEQYF	TGTGCCAGCAGCTCTTACCGGGACAGGGGCTACGAGCAGTACTTC
TRBV28	.	TRBD1	TRBJ1-1	CASSLGQGARAFF	TGTGCCAGCAGTTTAGGACAGGGGGCTCGGGCTTTCTTT
TRBV10-1	.	.	TRBJ2-7	CASSPFSYEQYF	TGCGCCAGCAGTCCCTTTAGTTACGAGCAGTACTTC
TRBV4-1	.	.	TRBJ1-5	CASSQERANQPQHF	TGCGCCAGCAGCCAAGAAAGGGCCAATCAGCCCCAGCATTTT
TRBV19	.	.	TRBJ2-5	CASSRGSQETQYF	TGTGCCAGTAGTAGGGGCAGCCAAGAGACCCAGTACTTC
TRBV18	.	TRBD1	TRBJ2-1	CASSPPGTGDINEQFF	TGTGCCAGCTCACCACCCGGGACAGGTGACATCAATGAGCAGTTCTTC
TRBV5-6	medium-sized	.	TRBJ1-2	CASRSVFRDIGYTF	TGTGCCAGCAGATCCGTTTTCCGGGACATTGGCTACACCTTC
TRBV27	.	.	TRBJ2-3	CASSPWGQRPSTDTQYF	TGTGCCAGCAGTCCCTGGGGACAAAGACCTAGCACAGATACGCAGTATTTT
TRBV19	.	.	TRBJ2-7	CASSNRDTNYEQYF	TGTGCCAGTAGTAACCGGGACACAAACTACGAGCAGTACTTC
TRBV5-3	.	TRBD1	TRBJ2-7	CARSLGQGTGEQYF	TGTGCCAGAAGCTTGGGACAGGGGACCGGGGAGCAGTACTTC
TRBV2	.	.	TRBJ1-1	CASFQGIGTEAFF	TGTGCCAGCTTTCAGGGCATAGGCACTGAAGCTTTCTTT
TRBV2	.	TRBD1	TRBJ2-7	CASSFNRGNEQYF	TGTGCCAGCTCCTTTAACAGGGGCAACGAGCAGTACTTC
TRBV4-3	.	.	TRBJ2-3	CASSQRRGSGTDTQYF	TGCGCCAGCAGCCAAAGGCGGGGTTCGGGCACAGATACGCAGTATTTT
TRBV29-1	.	.	TRBJ1-3	CSAATGEGTGNTIYF	TGCAGCGCCGCGACCGGCGAGGGAACTGGAAACACCATATATTTT
TRBV21-1	.	.	TRBJ1-6	CASSRDRGPRNSPLHF	TGTGCCAGCAGCCGGGACAGGGGCCCAAGGAATTCACCCCTCCACTTT